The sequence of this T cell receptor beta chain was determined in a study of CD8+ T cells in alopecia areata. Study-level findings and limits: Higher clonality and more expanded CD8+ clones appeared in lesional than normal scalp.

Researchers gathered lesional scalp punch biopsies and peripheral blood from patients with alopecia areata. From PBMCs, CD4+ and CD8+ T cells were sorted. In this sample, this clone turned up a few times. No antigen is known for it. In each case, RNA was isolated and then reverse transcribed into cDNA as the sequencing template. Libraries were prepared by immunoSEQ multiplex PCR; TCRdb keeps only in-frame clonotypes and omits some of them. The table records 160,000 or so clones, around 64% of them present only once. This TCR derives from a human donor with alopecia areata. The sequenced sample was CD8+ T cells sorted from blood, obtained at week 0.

The CDR3 here is CASSVKSENIQYF. The DNA for the CDR3 is TGCGCCAGCAGCGTCAAATCAGAAAACATTCAGTACTTC. The chain joins TRBV4-3 to TRBJ2-4; D is uncertain. The V end lost 5 bases, the J end lost 5 bases, and 10 bases lay between the germline ends. The CDR3 consists of 13 residues. Germline V CDR1 and CDR2: LGHNA, YSLEER.